The source of this T cell receptor beta chain is a study of T cells in Graves' hyperthyroidism and ophthalmopathy. Study-level information: Specimen type is peripheral blood, collected at initial diagnosis prior to any treatment.

V was trimmed by 1 base and J by 10 bases, leaving 14 bases between them. Germline values: CDR1 SEHNR, CDR2 FQNEAQ (reference sequence). The CDR3 totals 15 residues. Amplification of TCR beta CDR3 regions was performed using RNA transcripts as template. When the TCR CDR3 underwent first-round RT-PCR, the HTBI primer set was used. Via MiXCR, TCRdb re-called the multiplex PCR reads, giving one row per CDR3 protein. The table records about 420,000 distinct CDR3 sequences, about a sixth of them present only once. This clonotype was recorded at least ten times. The receptor's source is a woman between 18 and 30 years old with Graves' hyperthyroidism. The genes are TRBV7-9 and TRBJ1-6; D ambiguous. The sequenced sample consisted of blood. The CDR3 spells CASSLDRTVGSPLHF. The CDR3 DNA reads as TGTGCCAGCAGCTTAGATAGGACGGTCGGATCACCCCTCCACTTT.